These 29 T cell receptor beta chains were sequenced from one sample in a study of T cells in Graves' hyperthyroidism and ophthalmopathy. RNA transcripts gave rise to amplified TCR beta CDR3 regions. The HTBI primer set drove a first-round RT-PCR of the TCR CDR3. TCRdb reprocessed the multiplex PCR reads with MiXCR, giving one entry per CDR3 protein. The sample comprises hundreds of thousands of distinct CDR3 sequences, about 13% of which are singletons, and 30% to 40% rests with the top ten. Sequencing was done on a sample of blood. Receptors originate from a woman between 40 and 50 years old with Graves' ophthalmopathy.

The chain links TRBV6-1 to TRBJ2-6, with TRBD2 identical over 11 bases. The CDR3 consists of 16 residues. The germline CDR1 and CDR2 sequences are MNHNS and SASEGT. V shed 8 bases and J 1 base; nucleotides not matched to a gene: 4. CDR3 amino acids: CASYSGGASGANVLTF. The DNA of the CDR3 is TGTGCCAGCTATAGCGGGGGGGCTTCTGGGGCCAACGTCCTGACTTTC.

The chain combines TRBV15 with TRBJ2-2, with D possibly being TRBD1 (6 bases). CDR3 length equals 17 residues. Deletions cut 0 bases from V and 4 bases from J, with 15 bases between. CDR1 is LNHNV and CDR2 is YYDKDF in the germline V gene (reference sequence). The CDR3: CATSRDKGQGLTGELFF. The CDR3 bases are TGTGCCACCAGCAGAGATAAAGGGCAGGGGCTCACCGGGGAGCTGTTTTTT.

This clonotype was counted between two and nine times. J is TRBJ1-6 and V is TRBV11-2; a weak D match, TRBD1 (5 bases). Per the germline V gene, CDR1 is SGHAT and CDR2 is FQNNGV. The CDR3 runs to 14 residues. V shed 1 base and J shed 10 bases, with 11 bases lying between them. CDR3 residues: CASSLGWGDSPLHF. The CDR3 DNA reads as TGTGCCAGCAGCTTAGGGTGGGGGGACTCACCCCTCCACTTT.

On this clonotype itself: This sequence may be a read error, since a much larger clone differs from it by one base. V usage is TRBV11-2 and J usage is TRBJ2-1, with TRBD2 identical over 7 bases. Losses at the gene ends were 3 bases for V and 3 bases for J; bases not matched to a gene: 5. The CDR3 consists of 15 residues. Germline V gives CDR1 SGHAT, CDR2 FQNNGV. The CDR3 is CASSFDERDYNEQFF. CDR3 nucleotides: TGTGCCAGCAGCTTTGATGAGCGGGACTACAATGAGCAGTTCTTC.

This clonotype was detected many times. The rearrangement links TRBV28 to TRBJ1-3, with D maybe TRBD1 (6 bases). Trimming took 5 bases from V and 2 from J, leaving 13 bases between them. Per germline, CDR1 MDHEN and CDR2 SYDVKM. The CDR3 spans 15 residues. CDR3 nucleotides: TGTGCCAGCAGTGAACCCGGGACACCTGGAAACACCATATATTTT. Protein sequence: CASSEPGTPGNTIYF.

The chain carries TRBV10-3 and TRBJ1-2; D perhaps matches TRBD1 (5 bases). The CDR3 runs to 16 residues. Germline values: CDR1 ENHRY, CDR2 SYGVKD. The ends were cut back, 6 bases at V and 0 bases at J, with 17 bases in the middle. The CDR3 sequence is CAIRGEVRGSNYGYTF. The CDR3 region has the DNA TGTGCCATCAGAGGCGAAGTGAGGGGATCTAACTATGGCTACACCTTC.

This clonotype was recorded a few times. The chain couples TRBV5-6 to TRBJ1-3, with 8 bases aligning to TRBD1. CDR3 size: 19 residues. V was clipped by 4 bases and J by 0 bases; unmatched bases: 15. Germline V gene sequence: CDR1 SGHDT, CDR2 YYEEEE. The CDR3 is CASSNYRGQATYSGNTIYF. The CDR3 DNA reads TGTGCCAGCAGCAACTACAGGGGACAGGCGACATACTCTGGAAACACCATATATTTT. The whole variable domain, remainder taken from reference TRBV5-6 and TRBJ1-3, is DAGVTQSPTHLIKTRGQQVTLRCSPKSGHDTVSWYQQALGQGPQFIFQYYEEEERQRGNFPDRFSGHQFPNYSSELNVNALLLGDSALYLCASSNYRGQATYSGNTIYFGEGSWLTVV.

This clonotype was observed many times. This rearrangement joins TRBV11-2 to TRBJ1-1, with D possibly TRBD1 on 6 matching bases. With 3 bases removed from V and 0 bases from J, the gap between germline ends came to 20 bases. This CDR3 has 18 residues. Germline V gene data show CDR1 as SGHAT and CDR2 as FQNNGV. CDR3 region: CASSFYPTGKNMNTEAFF. The CDR3 DNA reads as TGTGCCAGCAGCTTCTACCCCACAGGGAAAAACATGAACACTGAAGCTTTCTTT.

This clonotype was seen a few times. This chain joins TRBV30 and TRBJ2-7, with 13 nucleotides matching TRBD2. The junction had 11 bases not matched to a gene; V was cut back by 1 base and J by 5 bases. The CDR3 consists of 17 residues. The germline CDR1 and CDR2 sequences are GTSNPN and SVGIG (reference sequence). CDR3 DNA: TGTGCCTGGAGTGAACTAGCGGGAGGGCCTGGGAACGACGAGCAGTACTTC. Translating gives CAWSELAGGPGNDEQYF.

J is TRBJ2-2 and V is TRBV6-1; D gene unclear. The germline gives CDR1 MNHNS, CDR2 SASEGT. V lost 6 bases and J lost 6, with 14 bases in between. This CDR3 is 14 amino acids long. The chain's CDR3 is CASSTTLEPGELFF. The CDR3 DNA reads as TGTGCCAGCAGCACCACCTTAGAGCCCGGGGAGCTGTTTTTT.

This clonotype has at least ten counts. J is TRBJ2-7 and V is TRBV3-1; 11 bases agree with TRBD2. Germline loops: CDR1 LGHDT, CDR2 YNNKEL (reference sequence). V lost 5 bases to trimming and J lost 3 bases; unmatched junction nucleotides: 3. The length of the CDR3 is 14 residues. The CDR3 sequence is CASSAGLADYEQYF. The DNA of the CDR3 is TGTGCCAGCAGCGCGGGACTAGCGGACTACGAGCAGTACTTC.

This clonotype occurred a few times. The V and J genes are TRBV11-2 and TRBJ2-7, with 7 nucleotides matching TRBD2. Germline CDR1 is SGHAT and CDR2 is FQNNGV. CDR3 length: 20 residues. Trimming took 5 bases from V and 4 from J; bases not matched to a gene: 26. CDR3 in amino acids: CASSRTMAGGGGAIPYEQYF. Here the CDR3 DNA reads TGTGCCAGCAGCCGTACGATGGCCGGCGGCGGGGGAGCTATACCTTACGAGCAGTACTTC.

This clonotype was observed at least ten times. The chain links TRBV7-9 to TRBJ2-1; D gene uncertain. Trimming took off 3 bases at V and 0 bases at J, with 12 bases between the two ends. Germline V gives CDR1 SEHNR, CDR2 FQNEAQ (reference sequence). The CDR3 loop spans 16 amino acids. The CDR3 DNA reads TGTGCCAGCAGCTTCCCGTGGCATCCCTCCTACAATGAGCAGTTCTTC. Its protein is CASSFPWHPSYNEQFF.

This clonotype came up a few times. The chain couples TRBV2 to TRBJ2-2; no reliable D call. CDR1 SNHLY and CDR2 FYNNEI come from the germline V gene. This CDR3 has 14 amino acids. Trimming removed 5 bases at V and 5 bases at J, with 12 bases between. This chain's CDR3 is CASSFFPGTGELFF. The CDR3 DNA reads as TGTGCCAGCAGTTTTTTCCCCGGGACCGGGGAGCTGTTTTTT.

V gene TRBV12-3 or TRBV12-4 combines with J gene TRBJ2-2; D possibly uses TRBD1 or TRBD2 (5 bases each). This CDR3 spans 15 amino acids. The germline V and J ends were trimmed by 8 bases and 4 bases, with 17 bases remaining between them. The DNA for the CDR3 is TGTGCCAGCGCGGGCGTGGGGACGTCCACCGGGGAGCTGTTTTTT. It specifies CASAGVGTSTGELFF.

This clonotype was recorded a few times. This CDR3 is missing its conserved last phenylalanine or tryptophan, likely due to a read error. As DNA, the CDR3 is TGTGCCAGCAGCTCCGCTGGGACTAGCGCTCTCGAGCAGTACCTC. Its translation is CASSSAGTSALEQYL. The rearrangement links TRBV7-2 to TRBJ2-7; 10 bases map to TRBD2. Germline trimming cut 4 bases from V and 6 bases from J; bases unmatched to any gene: 9. This CDR3 has 15 residues. The germline V gene encodes CDR1 SGHTA and CDR2 FQGNSA.

This clonotype occurred a few times. The V call is TRBV20-1, the J call TRBJ2-2; D is ambiguous. This CDR3 is 15 amino acids long. CDR1 is DFQATT and CDR2 is SNEGSKA in the germline V gene (reference sequence). Trimming pared 6 bases from V and 1 base from J, leaving 15 bases between. CDR3 residues: CSAKSPQLNTGELFF. CDR3 DNA: TGCAGTGCAAAATCACCCCAGCTGAACACCGGGGAGCTGTTTTTT.

V gene TRBV5-4 combines with J gene TRBJ2-2, with 8 bases that match TRBD2. After removal of 1 base from V and 6 bases from J, the junction contained 11 bases not matched to a gene. Per the germline V gene, CDR1 is SGHNT and CDR2 is YYREEE (reference sequence). The CDR3 consists of 17 residues. CDR3 residues: CASSLLGTSRFAGELFF. The CDR3 DNA is TGTGCCAGCAGCTTGTTAGGGACTAGTCGTTTTGCCGGGGAGCTGTTTTTT.

This clonotype was seen repeatedly, ten times or more. V usage is TRBV10-3 and J usage is TRBJ2-5; 7 positions match TRBD1. Germline CDR1 and CDR2: ENHRY and SYGVKD. The CDR3 is 17 residues long. With 4 bases clipped from V and 1 base from J, the junction kept 12 bases outside the gene matches. CDR3 bases: TGTGCCATCAGTGCACCTGCACAGGGGAACCTCCAAGAGACCCAGTACTTC. Translation: CAISAPAQGNLQETQYF.

The chain uses TRBV5-5 and TRBJ2-5, with D perhaps TRBD1 (5 bases). Germline lookup yields CDR1 SGHKS and CDR2 YYEKEE (reference sequence). Between the trimmed V and J ends, which lost 7 bases and 2 bases, there was a span of 24 bases. This CDR3 has 17 amino acids. The CDR3 here is CASGRFPPTGVQETQYF. In nucleotides, the CDR3 is TGTGCCAGCGGTAGGTTTCCTCCTACAGGAGTACAAGAGACCCAGTACTTC.

The chain combines TRBV3-1 with TRBJ2-3; TRBD2 agrees at 12 bases. The CDR3 is made up of 17 amino acids. CDR1 is LGHDT and CDR2 is YNNKEL in the germline V gene (reference sequence). V was pared by 1 base and J by 2 bases, with 4 bases of the junction left unmatched. CDR3 sequence reads: CASSQVRLAGDTDTQYF. The CDR3 nucleotides are TGTGCCAGCAGCCAAGTGAGACTAGCGGGAGACACAGATACGCAGTATTTT.

This rearrangement joins TRBV7-2 to TRBJ2-2, with D perhaps given as TRBD1 or TRBD2 (5 bases each). This CDR3 is built from 18 residues. V gave up 1 base and J gave up 0 bases, with 15 bases separating them. Germline V gene sequence: CDR1 SGHTA, CDR2 FQGNSA. The DNA for the CDR3 is TGTGCCAGCAGCTTAGGGAGGTGGCGGACATCGAACACCGGGGAGCTGTTTTTT. Its protein product is CASSLGRWRTSNTGELFF.

This clonotype showed up many times. The V call is TRBV2, the J call TRBJ1-3; D is ambiguous. The ends were cut back, 3 bases at V and 1 base at J, with 13 bases in the middle. The CDR3 sequence is 16 residues long. The germline V gene has CDR1 SNHLY and CDR2 FYNNEI. The CDR3 sequence is CASSETVTVSGNTIYF. The CDR3 bases are TGTGCCAGCAGTGAGACGGTGACTGTATCTGGAAACACCATATATTTT.

V gene TRBV28 combines with J gene TRBJ2-7; 10 nucleotides align to TRBD1. This CDR3 contains 16 residues. Germline values: CDR1 MDHEN, CDR2 SYDVKM. Germline trimming cut 4 bases from V and 5 bases from J; bases unmatched to any gene: 11. CDR3 DNA: TGTGCCAGCAGTTGGGTTCCGGGACAGGGGTCCGACGAGCAGTACTTC. Amino acids: CASSWVPGQGSDEQYF.

This clonotype has ten or more counts. The chain links TRBV27 to TRBJ2-7; TRBD1 or TRBD2 may be the D gene (5 bases each). CDR3 length: 16 residues. Germline CDR1 is MNHEY and CDR2 is SMNVEV (reference sequence). Between the trimmed V and J ends, which lost 5 bases and 1 base, there was a span of 18 bases. Here the CDR3 DNA reads TGTGCCAGCAGTCCACGGCCGGGACGGCGTTCCTACGAGCAGTACTTC. Amino acids: CASSPRPGRRSYEQYF.

Ten or more counts support this clonotype. The J gene is TRBJ2-7, the V gene TRBV28, with TRBD2 matching 8 bases. Germline-derived CDR1 and CDR2 are MDHEN and SYDVKM. V lost 2 bases, J lost 5 bases, and 17 bases stayed unmatched. The CDR3 is made up of 18 amino acids. CDR3 sequence (DNA): TGTGCCAGCAGTTTAGAACTAGGGAGCGGGGGTTACGGCCACGAGCAGTACTTC. Its translation is CASSLELGSGGYGHEQYF.

This clonotype was recorded many times. The V and J genes are TRBV2 and TRBJ1-4; D gene ambiguous. There are 14 residues in the CDR3. From germline, CDR1 is SNHLY and CDR2 FYNNEI. V was shortened by 8 bases and J by 1 base, with 11 bases between the two germline ends. The CDR3 sequence: CASAPRVTNEKLFF. The CDR3 DNA is TGTGCCAGCGCACCACGGGTAACTAATGAAAAACTGTTTTTT.

The chain has TRBV24-1 and TRBJ2-7; 7 nucleotides agree with TRBD1. This CDR3 contains 15 residues. Trimming took 3 bases from V and 3 from J; bases not matched to a gene: 7. CDR1 and CDR2 (germline): KGHDR, SFDVKD. This CDR3 reads CATSDRKGANYEQYF. For the CDR3, the DNA is TGTGCCACCAGTGATAGGAAGGGGGCAAACTACGAGCAGTACTTC.

This clonotype was detected ten times or more. This chain connects TRBV19 to TRBJ2-1; D not certain. V lost 5 bases, J lost 8 bases, and 10 bases lay in between. Germline V lookup: CDR1 LNHDA, CDR2 SQIVND (reference sequence). CDR3 length equals 12 residues. CDR3 in DNA: TGTGCCAGTAGTTCCCTTGGATATGAGCAGTTCTTC. Encoded protein: CASSSLGYEQFF.